These 5 T cell receptor beta chains came from one sample sequenced in a study of metastatic and nonmetastatic thyroid tumors. Each patient went into thyroid surgery without having received any treatment. TCRdb re-called the PCR reads through MiXCR. The top ten clones hold 21% of a sample with 25,000 to 35,000 clones, roughly 3.7% of them seen once. What was sequenced was blood. These receptors were obtained from a female donor with papillary thyroid cancer or a benign thyroid nodule (not recorded which). Some clones in this sample may be carry-over from other donors' samples.

This clone was observed a handful of times. V and J are TRBV19 and TRBJ1-6; no clear D. The V gene's germline CDR1 is LNHDA and CDR2 SQIVND (reference sequence). CDR3 length: 14 residues. The V gene lost 5 bases and the J gene lost 9 bases, with 14 bases spanning the gap. The CDR3 nucleotides are TGTGCCAGTAGTGGCCAGGACGCCAGTTCACCCCTCCACTTT. Translating gives CASSGQDASSPLHF.

In its sample, this clone was seen many times. V gene TRBV10-3 combines with J gene TRBJ2-3; 8 bases fit TRBD1. Trimming at V came to 6 bases and at J to 2 bases, leaving 7 bases not matched to a gene. Germline CDR1 reads ENHRY; CDR2 reads SYGVKD. There are 15 residues in the CDR3. The CDR3 protein is CAIRAGGVITDTQYF. CDR3 nucleotides: TGTGCCATCAGAGCAGGGGGCGTGATCACAGATACGCAGTATTTT.

In this sample, this clone turned up many times. The V gene is TRBV10-3, the J gene TRBJ1-1, with D maybe TRBD1 (6 bases). Trimming stripped 7 bases from V and 7 bases from J, with 13 bases between. CDR3 length: 12 residues. Germline V gene data show CDR1 as ENHRY and CDR2 as SYGVKD. DNA of the CDR3: TGTGCCATCAATGGGGGCCGTGGTGAAGCTTTCTTT. Its protein is CAINGGRGEAFF.

The sample holds many counts of this clone. V and J are TRBV5-1 and TRBJ2-4, with D possibly TRBD2 on 6 matching bases. CDR1 and CDR2 (germline): SGHRS, YFSETQ. Trimming shortened V by 0 bases and J by 3 bases, and 16 bases separated the two germline ends. This CDR3 is built from 17 residues. The CDR3 DNA reads as TGCGCCAGCAGCTTGGTGCCGCAGGGAGGCGGCAAAAACATTCAGTACTTC. Its translation: CASSLVPQGGGKNIQYF.

This clone occurred a few times. The chain uses TRBV20-1 and TRBJ2-7, with 12 bases matching TRBD2. The length of the CDR3 is 14 residues. With 2 bases clipped from V and 2 bases from J, the junction kept 1 base outside the gene matches. The germline CDR1 and CDR2 sequences are DFQATT and SNEGSKA (reference sequence). As DNA, the CDR3 is TGCAGTGCTAGACGACTAGCGGGGGCCTACGAGCAGTACTTC. Its translation: CSARRLAGAYEQYF.